The clone carrying this T cell receptor (beta chain) was detected a few times. Its antigen is not identified. The source of the sample is a study of metastatic and nonmetastatic thyroid tumors. Looking at the study overall: Where malignant and benign thyroid patients were concerned, repertoires were compared across blood and tumor or nodule tissue. General study results and limits: Significantly greater TCR beta diversity was reportedly found in malignant thyroid tumors than in benign nodules (in blood and tumor).

Prior to thyroid surgery, none of the patients had received any treatment. The CDR3 is 12 residues long. Germline values: CDR1 MDHEN, CDR2 SYDVKM. V was trimmed by 5 bases and J by 7 bases, leaving 9 bases between them. As originally analysed: Clinicopathological groups supplied CDR3 differences that were used to build a distant-metastasis classifier for papillary thyroid cancer. TCRdb re-analyzed the PCR reads through MiXCR. V and J calls and clone size were set by TCRdb, not the authors. The table has about 16,000 clones, approximately 32% seen once. The V and J genes are TRBV28 and TRBJ1-5; D call uncertain. Sequences were obtained from tumor tissue. The origin of this receptor is a female donor with papillary thyroid cancer or a benign thyroid nodule (not recorded which). Some clones in this sample may be carry-over from other donors' samples. The CDR3 region is CASSPLWQPQHF. CDR3 sequence (DNA): TGTGCCAGCAGTCCCCTCTGGCAGCCCCAGCATTTT.